Listed below are T cell receptor beta chains from one sample, sequenced in a study of shared clonotypes between healthy human individuals. Using immunoSEQ multiplex PCR, the repertoire was profiled, and TCRdb retains in-frame clones only, with some absent. In the table there are approximately 500,000 clones, about 96% of which are singletons. Material: naive CD4+ T cells sorted from blood. The origin of the receptors is a woman younger than 45 in good health. Each CDR3 is given with its conserved first and last residue. Fields, in order: CDR3 protein, CDR3 DNA, D gene, clone size, V gene, J gene. D genes are given only for firm matches. Not every row has a clone size; where given, it reads once, few, many or a size class.

CDR3aa: CASSLEWGTEYSNQPQHF
CDR3nt: TGTGCCAGCAGCTTAGAATGGGGGACAGAGTATAGCAATCAGCCCCAGCATTTT
d_gene: TRBD1
abundance: .
v_gene: TRBV7-9
j_gene: TRBJ1-5

CDR3aa: CASSPIAGGSTGELFF
CDR3nt: TGTGCCAGCAGCCCCATAGCGGGAGGCAGCACCGGGGAGCTGTTTTTT
d_gene: TRBD2
abundance: .
v_gene: TRBV14
j_gene: TRBJ2-2

CDR3aa: CASSSRLAGYSYEQYF
CDR3nt: TGTGCCAGCAGCTCCCGACTAGCGGGGTACTCCTACGAGCAGTACTTC
d_gene: TRBD2
abundance: .
v_gene: TRBV11-2
j_gene: TRBJ2-7

CDR3aa: CASTLGQGGQPQHF
CDR3nt: TGTGCCAGCACCCTGGGACAGGGAGGACAGCCCCAGCATTTT
d_gene: TRBD1
abundance: .
v_gene: TRBV28
j_gene: TRBJ1-5

CDR3aa: CASSDAAGGDYEQYF
CDR3nt: TGCGCCAGCAGTGACGCAGCGGGAGGTGACTACGAGCAGTACTTC
d_gene: TRBD2
abundance: .
v_gene: TRBV10-2
j_gene: TRBJ2-7

CDR3aa: CASSLSPVSPGDRWYNEQFF
CDR3nt: TGTGCCAGCAGTTTATCTCCCGTATCCCCGGGCGATAGATGGTACAATGAGCAGTTCTTC
d_gene: .
abundance: .
v_gene: TRBV27
j_gene: TRBJ2-1

CDR3aa: CASTRQGTNEKLFF
CDR3nt: TGTGCCAGCACCAGACAGGGAACTAATGAAAAACTGTTTTTT
d_gene: TRBD1
abundance: .
v_gene: TRBV28
j_gene: TRBJ1-4

CDR3aa: CASSMGDRANYGYTF
CDR3nt: TGTGCCAGCAGCATGGGGGACAGGGCTAACTATGGCTACACCTTC
d_gene: TRBD1
abundance: .
v_gene: TRBV5-6
j_gene: TRBJ1-2

CDR3aa: CASRALGGSEQYF
CDR3nt: TGTGCCAGTAGGGCCCTCGGCGGGAGCGAGCAGTACTTC
d_gene: TRBD2
abundance: once
v_gene: TRBV19
j_gene: TRBJ2-7

CDR3aa: CATSRERRNEQFF
CDR3nt: TGTGCCACCAGCAGAGAAAGGCGGAATGAGCAGTTCTTC
d_gene: .
abundance: .
v_gene: TRBV15
j_gene: TRBJ2-1

CDR3aa: CASTDGQGANTEAFF
CDR3nt: TGTGCCAGCACTGACGGACAGGGGGCAAACACTGAAGCTTTCTTT
d_gene: TRBD1
abundance: .
v_gene: TRBV6-1
j_gene: TRBJ1-1

CDR3aa: CASSPRIGPYEQYF
CDR3nt: TGCGCCAGCAGCCCTAGAATCGGGCCCTACGAGCAGTACTTC
d_gene: .
abundance: .
v_gene: TRBV4-1
j_gene: TRBJ2-7

CDR3aa: CASSPLTSQSTDTQYF
CDR3nt: TGTGCCAGCTCACCACTGACTAGCCAGAGCACAGATACGCAGTATTTT
d_gene: TRBD2
abundance: .
v_gene: TRBV18
j_gene: TRBJ2-3

CDR3aa: CASSGYPDTQYF
CDR3nt: TGTGCCAGTAGTGGTTACCCAGATACGCAGTATTTT
d_gene: .
abundance: .
v_gene: TRBV19
j_gene: TRBJ2-3

CDR3aa: CASSRNDRNEKLFF
CDR3nt: TGTGCCAGCAGCCGGAACGACAGAAATGAAAAACTGTTTTTT
d_gene: .
abundance: .
v_gene: TRBV27
j_gene: TRBJ1-4

CDR3aa: CASHIPGARKAFF
CDR3nt: TGTGCCAGCCATATCCCGGGGGCCAGAAAAGCTTTCTTT
d_gene: .
abundance: .
v_gene: TRBV6-1
j_gene: TRBJ1-1

CDR3aa: CASSFSLADTGELFF
CDR3nt: TGTGCCAGCAGCTTTTCACTAGCCGACACCGGGGAGCTGTTTTTT
d_gene: .
abundance: once
v_gene: TRBV5-4
j_gene: TRBJ2-2

CDR3aa: CASTLGSGRVDTQYF
CDR3nt: TGTGCCAGCACCCTAGGTAGCGGGAGGGTGGATACGCAGTATTTT
d_gene: TRBD2
abundance: .
v_gene: TRBV6-5
j_gene: TRBJ2-3

CDR3aa: CASSGDRVRETQYF
CDR3nt: TGTGCCAGCAGTGGGGACAGGGTTCGAGAGACCCAGTACTTC
d_gene: TRBD1
abundance: .
v_gene: TRBV28
j_gene: TRBJ2-5

CDR3aa: CATSRAWGTGGRNQPQHF
CDR3nt: TGTGCCACCAGCAGGGCTTGGGGGACAGGGGGTCGCAATCAGCCCCAGCATTTT
d_gene: TRBD1
abundance: .
v_gene: TRBV15
j_gene: TRBJ1-5

CDR3aa: CASSYSPGGEKLFF
CDR3nt: TGTGCCAGCAGTTACAGCCCCGGGGGGGAAAAACTGTTTTTT
d_gene: .
abundance: .
v_gene: TRBV6-5
j_gene: TRBJ1-4

CDR3aa: CASSLDRVRYGYTF
CDR3nt: TGTGCCAGCAGTTTGGATCGAGTACGCTATGGCTACACCTTC
d_gene: .
abundance: .
v_gene: TRBV28
j_gene: TRBJ1-2